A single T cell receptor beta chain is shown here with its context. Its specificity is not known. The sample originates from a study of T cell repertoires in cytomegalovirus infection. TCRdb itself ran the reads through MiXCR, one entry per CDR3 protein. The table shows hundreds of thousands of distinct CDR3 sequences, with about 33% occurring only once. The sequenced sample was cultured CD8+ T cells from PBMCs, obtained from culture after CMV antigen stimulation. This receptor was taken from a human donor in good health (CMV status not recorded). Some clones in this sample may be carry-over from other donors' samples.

The CDR3 protein is CASSIQASSYNEQFF. In DNA form, the CDR3 reads TGTGCCAGTAGTATACAGGCAAGCTCCTACAATGAGCAGTTCTTC. J is TRBJ2-1 and V is TRBV19, with unresolved D. Looked up from germline, CDR1 is LNHDA and CDR2 is SQIVND (reference sequence). The CDR3 sequence is 15 residues long. V lost 2 bases and J lost 0, with 8 bases in between.